Each of the 24 T cell receptor beta chains below was sequenced from the same sample in a study of early T cells in non-severe SARS-CoV-2 infection (dated by TCRdb to 2020 to 2023). Libraries were made using 5' RACE. TCRdb shows the sequencer as NextSeq 500. The public reads were reprocessed in TCRdb via fastp at Q25 and MiXCR, keeping in-frame beta chains. Records with the same CDR3 protein are collapsed into one entry carrying the most frequent genes and DNA. The sample table records roughly 83,000 distinct CDR3 sequences; approximately 12% of these occur just once. Roughly 4.5% of the sample belongs to the ten largest clones. Material: whole blood, obtained at baseline. The receptors come from an adult who was a healthcare worker with PCR-confirmed SARS-CoV-2 infection or an uninfected control (not recorded which).

This rearrangement joins TRBV20-1 to TRBJ1-1; D ambiguous. There are 13 residues in the CDR3. Germline V CDR1 and CDR2: DFQATT, SNEGSKA (reference sequence). Between the trimmed V and J ends, which lost 5 bases and 5 bases, there was a span of 15 bases. The CDR3 coding sequence is TGCAGTGCTCGAACCGCTTCGGGGACTGAAGCTTTCTTT. Its translation: CSARTASGTEAFF.

This clonotype has only a few counts. The chain has TRBV12-5 and TRBJ2-7; D not certain. The germline V and J ends were trimmed by 6 bases and 6 bases, with 6 bases remaining between them. Germline values: CDR1 LGHNT, CDR2 FRNRAP. The CDR3 spans 10 residues. The DNA for the CDR3 is TGTGCTAGTGGCCTGCCCGAGCAGTACTTC. Its translation: CASGLPEQYF.

This clonotype has a count of ten or more. The chain links TRBV12-3 or TRBV12-4 to TRBJ1-1; TRBD1 matches at 12 bases. Trimming took 5 bases from V and 1 from J; bases not matched to a gene: 14. This CDR3 comprises 19 residues. The CDR3 DNA reads TGTGCCAGCAGTCCCGGGACAGGGGGCGGGGGTCAGAGGAACACTGAAGCTTTCTTT. Translation: CASSPGTGGGGQRNTEAFF.

This clonotype was detected a few times. The chain combines TRBV28 with TRBJ2-7, with D possibly matching TRBD1 (7 bases). V was pared by 5 bases and J by 6 bases, with 17 bases between. Germline lookup yields CDR1 MDHEN and CDR2 SYDVKM. The CDR3 runs 14 residues. The CDR3 sequence is CASSHTLQGGEQYF. CDR3 in DNA: TGTGCCAGCAGTCACACTCTTCAGGGGGGCGAGCAGTACTTC.

This clonotype showed up just a few times. The chain has TRBV28 and TRBJ2-7; TRBD1 matches 8 bases. V trimming: 4 bases; J trimming: 2 bases; junction bases outside the gene matches: 10. The germline gives CDR1 MDHEN, CDR2 SYDVKM. The CDR3 spans 16 residues. The CDR3 here is CASSSPAGDRPYEQYF. The CDR3, as DNA: TGTGCCAGCAGTTCGCCGGCCGGGGACAGGCCCTACGAGCAGTACTTC.

This clonotype appeared a few times. This rearrangement joins TRBV5-1 to TRBJ2-1; TRBD2 matches 9 bases. CDR1 is SGHRS and CDR2 is YFSETQ in the germline V gene. This CDR3 region has 16 residues. The V gene end was trimmed by 7 bases and the J gene end by 4 bases; junction bases not matched to a gene: 12. In nucleotides, the CDR3 is TGCGCCAGCCAAGCTTTGGCGCTAGCGGGGTACAATGAGCAGTTCTTC. This gives the protein CASQALALAGYNEQFF.

This clonotype was counted many times. The V call is TRBV10-3, the J call TRBJ1-1; the D gene is possibly TRBD1 (5 bases). The CDR3 is 12 amino acids. Germline CDR1 is ENHRY and CDR2 is SYGVKD. Trimming removed 7 bases from V and 6 bases from J, with 12 bases in between. In DNA form, the CDR3 reads TGTGCCATCAATGGGGGGTCGGCTGAAGCTTTCTTT. Protein product: CAINGGSAEAFF.

The table lists this clonotype with many counts. The genes are TRBV12-5 and TRBJ2-1; 8 positions match TRBD1. Per germline, CDR1 LGHNT and CDR2 FRNRAP. J was trimmed by 7 bases and V by 3 bases; bases with no gene match: 5. The CDR3 extends over 14 amino acids. CDR3: CASGFLDRANEQFF. CDR3 nucleotide sequence: TGTGCTAGTGGTTTCCTGGACAGGGCAAATGAGCAGTTCTTC.

The rearrangement links TRBV18 to TRBJ2-1, with 10 bases that match TRBD2. The germline CDR1 and CDR2 sequences are KGHSH and LQKENI. The CDR3 covers 15 residues. The V segment lost 5 bases and the J segment 9 bases; nucleotides outside the gene matches: 10. CDR3 region: CASSYAATSGSEQFF. DNA for the CDR3: TGTGCCAGCTCATACGCTGCGACTAGCGGGTCTGAGCAGTTCTTC.

The CDR3 sequence is CASSVREGYEQYF. The DNA for the CDR3 is TGTGCCAGCAGTGTCCGGGAAGGCTACGAGCAGTACTTC. The gene calls are TRBV27 and TRBJ2-7, with TRBD2 as a possible D gene (5 bases). Trimming removed 5 bases at V and 3 bases at J, with 11 bases between. Germline loops: CDR1 MNHEY, CDR2 SMNVEV (reference sequence). The CDR3 is made up of 13 amino acids.

This clonotype occurred a few times. CDR3 amino acids: CASSTLREGPLLLSYNEQFF. The DNA of the CDR3 is TGTGCCAGTAGTACCTTACGGGAGGGTCCCCTGCTTTTGTCCTACAATGAGCAGTTCTTC. J is TRBJ2-1 and V is TRBV19; the match to TRBD2 covers 8 bases. V gave up 4 bases and J gave up 1 base; unmatched junction bases: 18. Germline CDR1 and CDR2: LNHDA and SQIVND (reference sequence). The CDR3 is 20 residues long.

V and J are TRBV18 and TRBJ1-5, with TRBD1 identical over 7 bases. The CDR3 runs to 18 residues. Looked up from germline, CDR1 is KGHSH and CDR2 is LQKENI. The V gene end was trimmed by 4 bases and the J gene end by 3 bases; junction bases not matched to a gene: 15. The DNA of the CDR3 is TGTGCCAGCTCACTGGCGGAGGGGGCCCAGGCCCCCAATCAGCCCCAGCATTTT. As protein: CASSLAEGAQAPNQPQHF.

This clonotype was observed many times. The V call is TRBV20-1, the J call TRBJ2-7; D might be TRBD2 (7 bases). The CDR3 loop spans 14 amino acids. The germline V gene has CDR1 DFQATT and CDR2 SNEGSKA (reference sequence). Trimming took 3 bases from V and 4 from J, leaving 16 bases between them. DNA for the CDR3: TGCAGTGCTAGCAGGGGCGGGGGCGAGTACGAGCAGTACTTC. Translating it yields CSASRGGGEYEQYF.

Here the CDR3 DNA reads TGTGCCAGCAGTTTAGGGGCAGGGATCACTGAAGCTTTCTTT. Translation gives CASSLGAGITEAFF. The rearrangement joins TRBV27 to TRBJ1-1; the D gene is possibly TRBD1 (5 bases). Trimming removed 2 bases at V and 4 bases at J, with 11 bases between. The V gene's germline CDR1 is MNHEY and CDR2 SMNVEV (reference sequence). This CDR3 has 14 residues.

This clonotype was detected a few times. V is TRBV2 and J is TRBJ2-7, with D maybe TRBD2 (6 bases). Germline assignment: CDR1 SNHLY and CDR2 FYNNEI. Trimming removed 4 bases at V and 5 bases at J, with 33 bases between. The CDR3 is 20 residues long. The CDR3 here is CASSAGDGPQQTRMKNEQYF. The DNA of the CDR3 is TGTGCCAGCAGTGCCGGGGACGGACCACAACAGACTAGAATGAAGAACGAGCAGTACTTC.

The V gene is TRBV28, the J gene TRBJ1-5, with 10 bases matching TRBD1. The CDR3 runs to 19 residues. Germline V gene lookup returns CDR1 MDHEN and CDR2 SYDVKM. V trimming: 3 bases; J trimming: 0 bases; junction bases outside the gene matches: 11. The CDR3 bases are TGTGCCAGCAGTTTTTGGAGACAGGGGGCCCAAAATAGCAATCAGCCCCAGCATTTT. Protein product: CASSFWRQGAQNSNQPQHF.

This clonotype was observed many times. This chain uses TRBV9 with TRBJ1-6, with 7 bases fitting TRBD1. The germline V gene encodes CDR1 SGDLS and CDR2 YYNGEE. The junction had 1 base not matched to a gene; V was cut back by 1 base and J by 12 bases. The CDR3 extends over 12 amino acids. For the CDR3, the DNA is TGTGCCAGCAGCGTATCAGGGGGACCCCTCCACTTT. Translation gives CASSVSGGPLHF.

This clonotype was picked up a small number of times. The V gene is TRBV7-6, the J gene TRBJ2-7; TRBD1 agrees at 10 bases. Germline CDR1 and CDR2: SGHVS and FNYEAQ. The junction had 5 bases not matched to a gene; V was cut back by 4 bases and J by 8 bases. The CDR3 totals 13 residues. CDR3 DNA sequence: TGTGCCAGCAGCTCGGGACAGGGGATACAGCAGTACTTC. Translated: CASSSGQGIQQYF.

At least ten counts were recorded for this clonotype. The chain uses TRBV7-3 and TRBJ2-1; 13 bases agree with TRBD2. The V segment lost 4 bases and the J segment 7 bases; nucleotides outside the gene matches: 4. CDR1 and CDR2 from the germline V gene are SGHTA and FQGTGA. The CDR3 runs 15 residues. The CDR3 sequence is CASSSTSGRANEQFF. DNA of the CDR3: TGTGCCAGCAGCTCTACTAGCGGGAGGGCGAATGAGCAGTTCTTC. The whole variable domain, remainder taken from reference TRBV7-3 and TRBJ2-1, is GAGVSQTPSNKVTEKGKYVELRCDPISGHTALYWYRQSLGQGPEFLIYFQGTGAADDSGLPNDRFFAVRPEGSVSTLKIQRTERGDSAVYLCASSSTSGRANEQFFGPGTRLTVL.

The chain links TRBV5-1 to TRBJ2-7, with 8 bases matching TRBD1. Germline assignment: CDR1 SGHRS and CDR2 YFSETQ. The CDR3 spans 15 residues. The V and J ends lost 4 bases and 5 bases, in that order; junction bases with no gene match: 11. The CDR3 bases are TGCGCCAGCAGCCCGACAGGGGTGGAGGGCCACGAGCAGTACTTC. It codes for CASSPTGVEGHEQYF.

The rearrangement uses TRBV10-2 and TRBJ2-2; TRBD2 aligns across 13 bases. The length of the CDR3 is 17 residues. J was trimmed by 6 bases and V by 8 bases; bases with no gene match: 12. Per the germline V gene, CDR1 is WSHSY and CDR2 is SAAADI. The CDR3: CASGPTSGGPNAGELFF. The CDR3 DNA reads TGCGCCAGCGGCCCGACTAGCGGGGGGCCCAACGCCGGGGAGCTGTTTTTT.

This clonotype was recorded a few times. The rearrangement uses TRBV10-2 and TRBJ2-1; 8 nucleotides line up with TRBD1. Germline assignment: CDR1 WSHSY and CDR2 SAAADI. There are 14 residues in the CDR3. With V trimmed by 8 bases and J by 10 bases, 13 bases remained unmatched. CDR3 amino acids: CASCWGQAYKEQFF. As DNA, the CDR3 is TGCGCCAGCTGTTGGGGACAGGCATATAAAGAGCAGTTCTTC.

This clonotype has at least ten counts. The chain recombines TRBV20-1 with TRBJ1-2, with 10 bases aligning to TRBD1. Losses at the gene ends were 6 bases for V and 6 bases for J; bases not matched to a gene: 1. This CDR3 comprises 11 residues. Germline values: CDR1 DFQATT, CDR2 SNEGSKA (reference sequence). The CDR3 loop reads CSAGQGDGYTF. In DNA, the CDR3 is TGCAGTGCAGGACAGGGGGATGGCTACACCTTC.

The J gene is TRBJ2-1, the V gene TRBV7-9, with 14 bases fitting TRBD2. Germline CDR1 SEHNR, CDR2 FQNEAQ (reference sequence). This CDR3 is built from 23 residues. V shed 2 bases, J shed 0 bases, and the junction held 18 bases outside the gene matches. The DNA of the CDR3 is TGTGCCAGCAGCTTAAGACTAGCGGGAGGGTTGAGTCTCCCCTTCAGCTCCTACAATGAGCAGTTCTTC. Amino acids: CASSLRLAGGLSLPFSSYNEQFF.